The 4 T cell receptor beta chains below all came from one sample that was sequenced in a study of shared clonotypes between healthy human individuals. TCRdb's table, derived via immunoSEQ multiplex PCR, lists solely in-frame clones and lacks some. The sample yields 2,500,000 or so clones, roughly 90% seen once. The sample taken for sequencing was naive CD4+ T cells from PBMCs. Subset described: CD45RA+ positively selected. The source of these receptors is a man younger than 35 in good health. Some clones in this sample may be carry-over from other donors' samples.

This clone appeared a few times. J is TRBJ1-1 and V is TRBV6-1; D gene ambiguous. Looked up from germline, CDR1 is MNHNS and CDR2 is SASEGT. This CDR3 has 13 residues. The V gene lost 4 bases and the J gene lost 2 bases, with 8 bases spanning the gap. Here the CDR3 reads CASSANSNTEAFF. CDR3 coding DNA: TGTGCCAGCAGTGCCAACAGTAACACTGAAGCTTTCTTT.

About this clone: This specimen includes other DNA sequences encoding the same CDR3. The rearrangement joins TRBV19 to TRBJ2-3; 9 nucleotides agree with TRBD1. Trimming cost V 6 bases and J 3 bases; bases outside gene matches: 4. This CDR3 comprises 14 residues. In germline, CDR1 is LNHDA, CDR2 SQIVND (reference sequence). The CDR3 region has the DNA TGTGCCAGTAGGCCGACAGGGGGAACAGATACGCAGTATTTT. As protein: CASRPTGGTDTQYF.

The J gene is TRBJ1-2, the V gene TRBV5-1; a possible D gene is TRBD1 (5 bases). CDR3 length: 18 residues. V was trimmed by 0 bases and J by 2 bases, leaving 20 bases between them. Germline CDR1 reads SGHRS; CDR2 reads YFSETQ. The CDR3 nucleotides are TGCGCCAGCAGCTTGGGCCAACAGGCCGAAGACATGAACTATGGCTACACCTTC. This encodes CASSLGQQAEDMNYGYTF.

V gene TRBV15 combines with J gene TRBJ1-2; 9 nucleotides match TRBD1. V was pared by 0 bases and J by 6 bases, with 5 bases of the junction left unmatched. Germline V gene sequence: CDR1 LNHNV, CDR2 YYDKDF (reference sequence). The CDR3 has 15 amino acids. The CDR3 here is CATSRDSGQGNGYTF. The CDR3 nucleotides are TGTGCCACCAGCAGAGATAGTGGACAGGGGAATGGCTACACCTTC.